What follows are 22 T cell receptor beta chains derived from one specimen sequenced in a study of regulatory T cells in long-lasting Graves disease (dated by TCRdb to the early 2020s). The library was produced with multiplex PCR. TCRdb lists the instrument as Illumina HiSeq 4000. To build TCR beta libraries, CDR3 regions were amplified by Arm-PCR using iRepertoire HTBI primers. The public reads were reprocessed in TCRdb via fastp at Q25 and MiXCR, keeping in-frame beta chains. All rows with the same CDR3 protein become a single entry with the most common DNA and genes. In this sample the table shows about 660,000 distinct CDR3 sequences, about 30% of which occur a single time. 40% to 55% of the sample is held by the ten biggest clonotypes. According to the study, the label for this sample's time point signals: persistent/refractory GD, antithyroid drugs over 5 years with positive TRAb. For both TCR sequencing and RNA sequencing, RNA was extracted from PBMCs in TRIzol.

The sequences come from peripheral blood mononuclear cells (PBMCs), collected when the disease was refractory, from a patient treated with antithyroid drugs. Receptor source: a female donor with Graves disease.

This clonotype showed up just a few times. As DNA, the CDR3 is TGCGCCAGCGCAAAGGGGACGACCGACGCGCTCCACTTT. Its translation is CASAKGTTDALHF. The chain carries TRBV5-1 and TRBJ1-6, with a tentative D call TRBD1 (5 bases). Trimming took 7 bases from V and 16 from J, leaving 21 bases between them. This CDR3 region has 13 residues. Germline V lookup: CDR1 SGHRS, CDR2 YFSETQ.

The J gene is TRBJ1-1, the V gene TRBV5-4, with 9 bases that match TRBD1. The germline V gene has CDR1 SGHNT and CDR2 YYREEE (reference sequence). The V and J ends lost 0 bases and 0 bases, in that order; junction bases with no gene match: 3. CDR3 length: 16 amino acids. Here the CDR3 reads CASSLDGQGMNTEAFF. The CDR3 DNA reads TGTGCCAGCAGCTTGGACGGACAGGGGATGAACACTGAAGCTTTCTTT. Filled out from reference TRBV5-4 and TRBJ1-1, the complete variable domain reads ETGVTQSPTHLIKTRGQQVTLRCSSQSGHNTVSWYQQALGQGPQFIFQYYREEENGRGNFPPRFSGLQFPNYSSELNVNALELDDSALYLCASSLDGQGMNTEAFFGQGTRLTVV.

The sample holds a few counts of this clonotype. The chain uses TRBV29-1 and TRBJ2-2; 7 nucleotides match TRBD2. This CDR3 has 11 residues. The germline V gene has CDR1 SQVTM and CDR2 ANQGSEA. J was trimmed by 7 bases and V by 5 bases; bases with no gene match: 1. CDR3 loop: CSVRGDGELFF. CDR3 nucleotide sequence: TGCAGCGTTCGGGGGGACGGGGAGCTGTTTTTT.

The chain has TRBV29-1 and TRBJ1-2; TRBD1 is a possible D gene (5 bases). Trimming took 4 bases from V and 8 from J, leaving 14 bases between them. The CDR3 consists of 12 residues. Germline CDR1 is SQVTM and CDR2 is ANQGSEA. CDR3: CSVVNGGGGYTF. CDR3 nucleotide sequence: TGCAGCGTTGTAAACGGGGGTGGCGGCTACACCTTC.

J is TRBJ1-6 and V is TRBV11-2, with D unclear. The CDR3 extends over 14 amino acids. V shed 5 bases and J shed 8 bases, with 13 bases lying between them. CDR1 is SGHAT and CDR2 is FQNNGV in the germline V gene. CDR3 DNA sequence: TGTGCCAGCAGCCGCCAGATCTGGGATTCACCCCTCCACTTT. It specifies CASSRQIWDSPLHF.

This clonotype was picked up many times. The chain couples TRBV28 to TRBJ1-5; D might be TRBD1 (6 bases). Trimming took 4 bases from V and 0 from J, leaving 22 bases between them. Germline V CDR1 and CDR2: MDHEN, SYDVKM. CDR3 length: 19 amino acids. The DNA of the CDR3 is TGTGCCAGCAGTTATTCGCAGGAGGGGGACACGTATAGCAATCAGCCCCAGCATTTT. Amino acids: CASSYSQEGDTYSNQPQHF.

This clonotype has more than one count but fewer than ten. The genes are TRBV6-9 and TRBJ2-4; D assignment may be TRBD1 or TRBD2 (5 bases each). V dropped 3 bases and J dropped 2 bases, with 20 bases sitting between them. Germline CDR1 is MNHGY and CDR2 is SVAAGI. This CDR3 comprises 18 residues. The DNA of the CDR3 is TGTGCCAGCAGTTACCCGACCGGGGAAAGGGGAACCAAAAACATTCAGTACTTC. Amino acid sequence: CASSYPTGERGTKNIQYF.

This clonotype has at least ten counts. This CDR3 is CASSFVPVSGNTIYF. CDR3 sequence (DNA): TGTGCCAGCAGTTTTGTGCCGGTCTCTGGAAACACCATATATTTT. The chain carries TRBV28 and TRBJ1-3, with D unresolved. CDR3 length: 15 residues. The germline V gene encodes CDR1 MDHEN and CDR2 SYDVKM. V gave up 3 bases and J gave up 0 bases, with 9 bases separating them.

In the case of this clonotype: Mismatch with germline at one junction end may stem from a read error. The chain couples TRBV11-2 to TRBJ2-7, with D hard to call. This CDR3 region has 14 residues. Germline values: CDR1 SGHAT, CDR2 FQNNGV. The CDR3 nucleotides are TGCGCCAGCAGCTTGGCCGTTAGTAGCTACGAGCAGTACTTC. Its protein product is CASSLAVSSYEQYF.

In this sample, this clonotype turned up a few times. The rearrangement links TRBV3-1 to TRBJ2-4; D gene ambiguous. The V end was cut by 2 bases, the J end by 4 bases, with 0 bases between. Germline-derived CDR1 and CDR2 are LGHDT and YNNKEL (reference sequence). CDR3 length equals 11 residues. The CDR3 bases are TGTGCCAGCAGCCAAAAAAACATTCAGTACTTC. It is translated as CASSQKNIQYF.

The chain couples TRBV27 to TRBJ2-5, with 7 positions matching TRBD2. V shed 8 bases, J shed 5 bases, and the junction held 11 bases outside the gene matches. The CDR3 loop spans 14 amino acids. CDR1 is MNHEY, CDR2 SMNVEV, per germline (reference sequence). In nucleotides, the CDR3 is TGTGCCAGCGGGGGGGGAGGTTACGGTGAGACCCAGTACTTC. This sequence encodes CASGGGGYGETQYF.

The rearrangement joins TRBV19 to TRBJ1-2; no clear D gene. The CDR3 spans 11 residues. CDR1 and CDR2 (germline): LNHDA, SQIVND (reference sequence). Trimming pared 7 bases from V and 7 bases from J, leaving 10 bases between. The CDR3 is CASTETAGYTF. The CDR3 nucleotides read TGTGCCAGTACCGAGACCGCTGGCTACACCTTC.

This clonotype came up a few times. The J gene is TRBJ2-5, the V gene TRBV29-1; D might be TRBD1 (6 bases). V lost 7 bases and J lost 3, with 18 bases in between. The CDR3 totals 14 residues. The V gene's germline CDR1 is SQVTM and CDR2 ANQGSEA. As DNA, the CDR3 is TGCAGCGCCCCAGGGGACATTTTAGAAGAGACCCAGTACTTC. This translates into CSAPGDILEETQYF.

This clonotype was seen a few times. The gene calls are TRBV20-1 and TRBJ1-5, with D unclear. The CDR3 has 14 residues. The V and J ends lost 0 bases and 3 bases respectively, with 9 bases between them. Germline CDR1 and CDR2: DFQATT and SNEGSKA (reference sequence). CDR3 region: CSARDPQPNQPQHF. CDR3 nucleotides: TGCAGTGCTAGAGATCCCCAGCCCAATCAGCCCCAGCATTTT.

This clonotype was seen only a few times. V is TRBV7-2 and J is TRBJ1-1; D unclear. CDR1 SGHTA and CDR2 FQGNSA come from the germline V gene. The V end was cut by 5 bases, the J end by 4 bases, with 14 bases between. The CDR3 runs 14 residues. The CDR3 here is CASSVTRVGTEAFF. The DNA for the CDR3 is TGTGCCAGCAGCGTTACTAGGGTGGGCACTGAAGCTTTCTTT.

The rearrangement joins TRBV2 to TRBJ1-4; tentatively, D is TRBD1 (6 bases). CDR1 and CDR2 from the germline V gene are SNHLY and FYNNEI. The V and J ends lost 8 bases and 10 bases respectively, with 20 bases between them. The CDR3 loop spans 14 amino acids. The chain's CDR3 is CASAERGRGVKLFF. Written as DNA, the CDR3 is TGTGCCAGCGCCGAGAGGGGGAGAGGAGTAAAACTGTTTTTT.

V gene TRBV5-1 combines with J gene TRBJ2-2; 14 nucleotides match TRBD2. The V gene's germline CDR1 is SGHRS and CDR2 YFSETQ. V shed 0 bases, J shed 2 bases, and the junction held 3 bases outside the gene matches. The CDR3 is 18 residues long. The chain's CDR3 is CASSLDGTSGGNTGELFF. CDR3 bases: TGCGCCAGCAGCTTGGACGGGACTAGCGGGGGTAACACCGGGGAGCTGTTTTTT.

V and J are TRBV28 and TRBJ1-1; weak D call: TRBD1 (5 bases). This CDR3 comprises 16 residues. V was pared by 4 bases and J by 0 bases, with 15 bases between. Germline CDR1 and CDR2: MDHEN and SYDVKM. As DNA, the CDR3 is TGTGCCAGCAGTTCGCGGGACGGAACCTTGAACACTGAAGCTTTCTTT. Translation gives CASSSRDGTLNTEAFF. Full variable domain (rest looked up from reference TRBV28 and TRBJ1-1): DVKVTQSSRYLVKRTGEKVFLECVQDMDHENMFWYRQDPGLGLRLIYFSYDVKMKEKGDIPEGYSVSREKKERFSLILESASTNQTSMYLCASSSRDGTLNTEAFFGQGTRLTVV.

The rearrangement uses TRBV25-1 and TRBJ1-6, with TRBD1 matching 10 bases. The germline V gene has CDR1 MGHDK and CDR2 SYGVNS. The V and J ends lost 0 bases and 10 bases, in that order; junction bases with no gene match: 6. This CDR3 spans 16 amino acids. The CDR3 bases are TGTGCCAGCAGTGAATATAAAGGGACAGGGGTATCACCCCTCCACTTT. It codes for CASSEYKGTGVSPLHF.

V is TRBV11-2 and J is TRBJ2-7, with 9 bases aligning to TRBD2. The CDR3 runs to 14 residues. CDR1 SGHAT and CDR2 FQNNGV come from the germline V gene. Trimming removed 5 bases from V and 4 bases from J; junction bases left unmatched: 6. The CDR3 nucleotides read TGTGCCAGCAGCAAGCCGGGACTAGCTTACGAGCAGTACTTC. This sequence encodes CASSKPGLAYEQYF.

The chain recombines TRBV11-3 with TRBJ2-1; D is tentatively TRBD1 or TRBD2 (5 bases each). CDR3 length equals 12 residues. Trimming removed 0 bases at V and 13 bases at J, with 10 bases between. Germline V CDR1 and CDR2: SGHNT, YENEEA. The CDR3 DNA follows: TGTGCCAGCAGCTTAGATATGGGACCTCAGTTCTTC. It codes for CASSLDMGPQFF.

The rearrangement links TRBV12-3 or TRBV12-4 to TRBJ1-1; unclear D gene. V was cut by 4 bases and J by 6 bases, with 15 bases left in between. There are 14 residues in the CDR3. CDR3 region: CASSWGETLPEAFF. The CDR3 region has the DNA TGTGCCAGCAGTTGGGGTGAGACGCTCCCTGAAGCTTTCTTT.